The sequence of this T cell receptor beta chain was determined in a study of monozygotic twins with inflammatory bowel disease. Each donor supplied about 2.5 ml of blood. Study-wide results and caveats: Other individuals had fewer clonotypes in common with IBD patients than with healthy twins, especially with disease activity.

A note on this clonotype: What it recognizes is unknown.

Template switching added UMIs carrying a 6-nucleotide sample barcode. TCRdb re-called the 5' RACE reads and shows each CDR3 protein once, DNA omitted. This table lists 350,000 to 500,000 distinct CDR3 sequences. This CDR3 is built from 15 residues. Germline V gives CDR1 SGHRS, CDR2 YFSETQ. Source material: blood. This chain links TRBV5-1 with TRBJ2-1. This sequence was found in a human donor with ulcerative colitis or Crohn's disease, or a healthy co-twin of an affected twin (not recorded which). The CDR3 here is CASSRLGSSYNEQFF.